The entry below gives a single T cell receptor (beta chain) sequence along with its context. The germline V gene encodes CDR1 SGDLS and CDR2 YYNGEE. The CDR3 contains 16 residues. V was pared by 4 bases and J by 4 bases, with 9 bases of the junction left unmatched. Sequencing was performed with immunoSEQ multiplex PCR; in TCRdb, only in-frame clones are kept and a portion is missing. Here the sample spans more than 65,000 clones, roughly 89% being singletons. The sample belongs to a study of blood T cell repertoires in COVID-19. This receptor was identified in a man in his fifties or sixties with acute or convalescent COVID-19. This chain joins TRBV9 and TRBJ2-5, with 11 positions matching TRBD2. Material: peripheral blood. CDR3 in amino acids: CASSLGSGGAAETQYF. The CDR3 DNA reads TGTGCCAGCAGCCTAGGTAGCGGGGGGGCCGCAGAGACCCAGTACTTC.